This T cell receptor (beta chain) is drawn from a study of spatial heterogeneity in lung cancer. Germline CDR1 MNHEY, CDR2 SVGEGT. Trimming took 7 bases from V and 7 from J, leaving 17 bases between them. CDR3 length: 14 amino acids. This clonotype was seen repeatedly, ten times or more. Its matching antigen is unknown. Findings and limits, study-wide: Tumors with more nonsynonymous mutations had more expanded intratumoral alpha and beta TCRs.

Time point described: sample taken at primary tumor resection. Via MiXCR, TCRdb re-called the 5' RACE reads, giving one row per CDR3 protein. This sample has nearly 15,000 distinct CDR3 sequences, with under 7.5% found just once. V gene TRBV6-2 or TRBV6-3 combines with J gene TRBJ2-1; D may be TRBD1 (5 bases). This sequence was found in a male donor with early-stage non-small cell lung cancer. The material was lung tumor tissue, obtained at surgery. CDR3 amino acids: CASTPPGFSNEQFF. The DNA of the CDR3 is TGTGCCAGCACCCCTCCAGGGTTTAGTAATGAGCAGTTCTTC.